What follows describes a single T cell receptor beta chain. These data come from a study of long-term antiretroviral therapy in people with HIV. The junction had 8 bases not matched to a gene; V was cut back by 4 bases and J by 4 bases. Germline V lookup: CDR1 WNHNN, CDR2 SYGVQD (reference sequence). The CDR3 spans 16 residues. The assay, immunoSEQ v3.0, was run at survey level. Clones were sequenced by immunoSEQ multiplex PCR, and TCRdb holds only the in-frame ones, with some missing. The sample has around 40,000 clones, about 94% seen once. The input for sequencing was unsorted PBMCs, taken 4.1 years after starting antiretroviral therapy. This chain uses TRBV10-1 with TRBJ2-2; 8 positions match TRBD2. This TCR was sampled from a woman aged 45-60 years with HIV. CDR3 DNA: TGCGCCAGCAGTGTGTCGAGACTAGCGTCCACCGGGGAGCTGTTTTTT. Its translation is CASSVSRLASTGELFF.